These 18 T cell receptor beta chains originate from one sample sequenced in a study of immune characterization of retroperitoneal liposarcoma. TCRdb re-derived calls from the PCR reads in MiXCR, one entry per CDR3 protein. The sample includes 12,000 or so distinct CDR3 sequences, over 25% of them seen just once. The sequencing input was tumor tissue. These receptors originate from a female donor with retroperitoneal liposarcoma.

The rearrangement links TRBV27 to TRBJ1-2, with D perhaps matching TRBD1 (6 bases). Germline CDR1 MNHEY, CDR2 SMNVEV (reference sequence). With 5 bases removed from V and 6 bases from J, the gap between germline ends came to 13 bases. This CDR3 is built from 13 residues. In nucleotides, the CDR3 is TGTGCCAGCAGTCCAACAGGGCCCCATGGCTACACCTTC. The encoded protein is CASSPTGPHGYTF.

The genes are TRBV11-2 and TRBJ2-3; TRBD2 might be the D (6 bases). The DNA end is more similar to TRBJ2-1, so the J call may be wrong. Germline lookup yields CDR1 SGHAT and CDR2 FQNNGV. The CDR3 covers 15 residues. The CDR3 DNA follows: TGTGCCAGCAGCTTCTCTCGGGGGAGCCAAGAGACCCAGTTCTTC. Translating gives CASSFSRGSQETQFF.

A few counts support this clonotype. The chain is built from TRBV11-3 and TRBJ2-5, with 13 nucleotides matching TRBD2. V gave up 5 bases and J gave up 5 bases; unmatched junction bases: 8. The CDR3 sequence is 16 residues long. The germline V gene has CDR1 SGHNT and CDR2 YENEEA. The chain's CDR3 is CASSTGTSGESETQYF. The CDR3 nucleotides read TGTGCCAGCAGCACCGGGACTAGCGGGGAATCGGAGACCCAGTACTTC. Full variable domain (outside the CDR3, taken from reference TRBV11-3 and TRBJ2-5): EAGVVQSPRYKIIEKKQPVAFWCNPISGHNTLYWYLQNLGQGPELLIRYENEEAVDDSQLPKDRFSAERLKGVDSTLKIQPAELGDSAVYLCASSTGTSGESETQYFGPGTRLLVL.

The chain is built from TRBV6-6 and TRBJ1-1; D is uncertain. Germline-derived CDR1 and CDR2 are MNHNY and SVGAGI (reference sequence). V was clipped by 2 bases and J by 2 bases, with 9 bases between them. This CDR3 has 14 residues. The CDR3 reads CASSYRITNTEAFF. The CDR3, as DNA: TGTGCCAGCAGTTACAGGATCACAAACACTGAAGCTTTCTTT.

This clonotype was seen more than once but under ten times. The CDR3 bases are TGTGCCAGCAGTTTGAGGGGTAACACTGAAGCTTTCTTT. Protein sequence: CASSLRGNTEAFF. This rearrangement joins TRBV12-3 or TRBV12-4 to TRBJ1-1; D is perhaps TRBD1 (5 bases). Deletions cut 3 bases from V and 2 bases from J, with 7 bases between. The CDR3 extends over 13 amino acids.

The table lists this clonotype with a few counts. The V call is TRBV5-8, the J call TRBJ1-2; D not resolved. Looked up from germline, CDR1 is SGHTS and CDR2 is YDEGEE. This CDR3 region has 13 residues. Deletions cut 4 bases from V and 7 bases from J, with 14 bases between. The CDR3 nucleotides are TGTGCCAGCAGCCTACAAACTCGGTCTGGCTACACCTTC. It specifies CASSLQTRSGYTF.

Only one count was recorded for this clonotype. CDR3 residues: CASSRDRVDEQFF. CDR3 sequence (DNA): TGCGCCAGCAGCCGGGACAGGGTTGACGAGCAGTTCTTC. The chain has TRBV4-1 and TRBJ2-1; the match to TRBD1 covers 9 bases. The CDR3 sequence is 13 residues long. The germline V gene encodes CDR1 MGHRA and CDR2 YSYEKL. V was clipped by 4 bases and J by 10 bases; unmatched bases: 5.

This clonotype was detected many times. The rearrangement links TRBV11-3 to TRBJ2-1; 11 bases match TRBD2. J was trimmed by 10 bases and V by 2 bases; bases with no gene match: 13. This CDR3 is built from 17 residues. Germline V gene sequence: CDR1 SGHNT, CDR2 YENEEA. The CDR3 DNA is TGTGCCAGCAGCTTAAGCGGGCTAGCGGGAGGCGCCTACGAGCAGTTCTTC. Translation gives CASSLSGLAGGAYEQFF.

The genes are TRBV28 and TRBJ2-1; D remains unclear. V lost 6 bases to trimming and J lost 13 bases, with 31 bases between them. Germline V CDR1 and CDR2: MDHEN, SYDVKM. The CDR3 is 17 residues long. The CDR3 spells CASRGYYSEIFQETQFF. The CDR3 region has the DNA TGTGCCAGCAGGGGATATTATTCAGAAATTTTCCAAGAGACCCAGTTCTTC.

The chain carries TRBV10-1 and TRBJ2-2, with TRBD1 matching over 8 bases. The germline V gene encodes CDR1 WNHNN and CDR2 SYGVQD (reference sequence). The CDR3 totals 15 residues. V lost 1 base, J lost 6 bases, and 4 bases stayed unmatched. The CDR3 DNA reads as TGCGCCAGCAGTGAGTTCAGGGGGCCGGCCGGGGAGCTGTTTTTT. Translation gives CASSEFRGPAGELFF.

There are a few counts of this clonotype. CDR3 nucleotides: TGTGCCAGTCTCCCCGGGGGGACGGGGACCCAGTACTTC. It is translated as CASLPGGTGTQYF. V usage is TRBV12-3 or TRBV12-4 and J usage is TRBJ2-5; 7 nucleotides align to TRBD2. Trimming took 9 bases from V and 7 from J; bases not matched to a gene: 11. The CDR3 covers 13 residues.

This clonotype was seen at least ten times. The chain combines TRBV6-1 with TRBJ2-1; unclear D gene. The J call is doubtful: the DNA matches TRBJ2-7 better. Germline CDR1 MNHNS, CDR2 SASEGT. This CDR3 is built from 14 residues. The CDR3 DNA follows: TGTGCCAGCAGTGAACGTGTCGCCGGCAATGAGCAGTACTTC. Its translation: CASSERVAGNEQYF.

The table lists this clonotype with many counts. The CDR3 nucleotides are TGTGCCAGCAGGGAATACCCCGGGACAGGGAGTGATACGCAGTATTTT. Residues: CASREYPGTGSDTQYF. The genes are TRBV6-1 and TRBJ2-3; 9 bases align to TRBD1. The CDR3 has 16 residues. The junction had 13 bases not matched to a gene; V was cut back by 6 bases and J by 6 bases. Per the germline V gene, CDR1 is MNHNS and CDR2 is SASEGT.

The J gene is TRBJ2-7, the V gene TRBV6-1; D might be TRBD2 (5 bases). The J call may be wrong; the DNA end is better matched by TRBJ2-1. The CDR3 length is 15 residues. Germline CDR1 reads MNHNS; CDR2 reads SASEGT. The CDR3 bases are TGTGCCAGCAGTGAAGTGAGCGGAGTGCCCTACGAGCAGTTCTTC. This sequence encodes CASSEVSGVPYEQFF.

This clonotype occurred a few times. The chain employs TRBV29-1 and TRBJ2-5; possible D gene TRBD2, 6 bases. The CDR3 loop spans 13 amino acids. V lost 4 bases and J 11 bases, leaving 20 bases between the germline ends. Germline V gene lookup returns CDR1 SQVTM and CDR2 ANQGSEA. CDR3 loop: CSVAASAGVEQYF. In DNA form, the CDR3 reads TGCAGCGTTGCGGCTAGCGCTGGGGTGGAGCAGTACTTC.

V usage is TRBV28 and J usage is TRBJ2-3; 7 nucleotides match TRBD1. Germline CDR1 reads MDHEN; CDR2 reads SYDVKM. This CDR3 comprises 16 residues. With 3 bases clipped from V and 2 bases from J, the junction kept 8 bases outside the gene matches. CDR3 sequence (DNA): TGTGCCAGCAGTTTCTCGGGACAGACTAACACAGATACGCAGTATTTT. Its protein product is CASSFSGQTNTDTQYF.

Many counts were recorded for this clonotype. The chain links TRBV6-1 to TRBJ1-1; D gene ambiguous. The V gene's germline CDR1 is MNHNS and CDR2 SASEGT. This CDR3 is 13 amino acids long. The V gene lost 6 bases and the J gene lost 1 base, with 9 bases spanning the gap. CDR3 sequence (DNA): TGTGCCAGCAGGGACGGATGGAACACTGAAGCTTTCTTT. It encodes CASRDGWNTEAFF.

The chain combines TRBV6-5 with TRBJ2-5; 9 positions match TRBD2. CDR1 MNHEY and CDR2 SVGAGI come from the germline V gene. CDR3 length: 15 amino acids. After removal of 5 bases from V and 4 bases from J, the junction contained 8 bases not matched to a gene. DNA for the CDR3: TGTGCCAGCAGTCCCGGGGTAGCGGGAGCAGAGACCCAGTACTTC. It translates to CASSPGVAGAETQYF.